These T cell receptor beta chains were read from a single sample in a study of shared clonotypes between healthy human individuals. Assay used: immunoSEQ multiplex PCR; TCRdb lists only in-frame clones, some missing. The table records 300,000 or so clones, less than 85% of them present only once. Material: memory CD4+ T cells sorted from blood. The receptors were gathered from a man younger than 40 in good health. Each CDR3 is given with its conserved first and last residue. Fields, in order: V gene, J gene, clone size, D gene, CDR3 protein, CDR3 DNA. D genes are given only for firm matches. Not all rows give a size; the values are once, few, many and, for expanded clones, a class.

TRBV19,TRBJ2-1,NA,TRBD2,CASSTSLAGFSNEQFF,TGTGCCAGTAGTACCTCACTAGCGGGATTTTCCAATGAGCAGTTCTTC
TRBV28,TRBJ1-5,NA,TRBD1,CAGNRGSQPQHF,TGTGCCGGGAACAGGGGAAGTCAGCCCCAGCATTTT
TRBV30,TRBJ2-5,NA,TRBD1,CAWSVGQASLTQYF,TGTGCCTGGAGTGTGGGACAGGCCTCTCTCACCCAGTACTTC
TRBV5-1,TRBJ2-2,NA,TRBD1,CASSGNRGGGELFF,TGCGCCAGCAGCGGTAACAGGGGCGGCGGGGAGCTGTTTTTT
TRBV7-7,TRBJ2-5,NA,NA,CASSSDSAGTQYF,TGTGCCAGCAGCTCAGACAGCGCTGGGACCCAGTACTTC
TRBV28,TRBJ2-5,NA,TRBD1,CASSSTGTVQETQYF,TGTGCCAGCAGTTCTACCGGGACAGTACAAGAGACCCAGTACTTC
TRBV15,TRBJ2-7,few,TRBD2,CATSRDLAGAGSEQYF,TGTGCCACCAGCAGAGACCTAGCGGGAGCGGGTAGCGAGCAGTACTTC
TRBV28,TRBJ2-3,many,TRBD2,CASSLTTSGITDTQYF,TGTGCCAGCAGTTTAACAACTAGCGGGATCACAGATACGCAGTATTTT
TRBV5-1,TRBJ2-3,NA,TRBD1,CASSPTGGGGDTQYF,TGCGCCAGCAGCCCGACAGGGGGCGGTGGAGATACGCAGTATTTT
TRBV18,TRBJ2-7,NA,NA,CASSLPGHSPSYEQYF,TGTGCCAGCTCACTACCGGGACATTCCCCCTCCTACGAGCAGTACTTC
TRBV5-4,TRBJ2-3,NA,TRBD2,CASSGGSWTSLNTQYF,TGTGCCAGCAGCGGAGGTAGCTGGACTAGCTTAAATACGCAGTATTTT
TRBV5-8,TRBJ2-5,NA,NA,CASSLRGAGYGETQYF,TGTGCCAGCAGCTTGCGGGGCGCGGGGTACGGAGAGACCCAGTACTTC
TRBV10-3,TRBJ2-3,NA,TRBD1,CAIKGQGGTDTQYF,TGTGCCATCAAGGGACAGGGAGGCACAGATACGCAGTATTTT
TRBV9,TRBJ2-1,few,TRBD1,CASSVGGTGTNEQFF,TGTGCCAGCAGCGTAGGGGGGACAGGGACCAATGAGCAGTTCTTC
TRBV15,TRBJ2-5,NA,TRBD1,CATSKDRTGGETQYF,TGTGCCACCAGCAAAGATCGGACAGGGGGAGAGACCCAGTACTTC
TRBV30,TRBJ1-1,NA,NA,CAWSSWGGNTEAFF,TGTGCCTGGTCTTCTTGGGGGGGAAACACTGAAGCTTTCTTT
TRBV6-1,TRBJ2-3,NA,TRBD2,CASSAGVPDTQYF,TGTGCCAGCAGCGCGGGAGTCCCCGATACGCAGTATTTT
TRBV5-6,TRBJ2-5,few,NA,CASSTRRDTLKRETQYF,TGTGCCAGCAGCACACGCCGGGACACCCTAAAACGGGAGACCCAGTACTTC
TRBV7-3,TRBJ2-2,NA,TRBD1,CASSLTRQGMNTGELFF,TGTGCCAGCAGCTTAACTCGACAGGGGATGAACACCGGGGAGCTGTTTTTT
TRBV9,TRBJ2-5,NA,NA,CASSPRHEETQYF,TGTGCCAGCAGCCCGAGACATGAAGAGACCCAGTACTTC
TRBV5-4,TRBJ2-3,NA,TRBD2,CASSTPGLHSTDTQYF,TGTGCCAGCAGCACCCCGGGACTACACAGCACAGATACGCAGTATTTT
TRBV5-8,TRBJ2-7,NA,TRBD1,CASSHARDRDVHF,TGTGCCAGCAGCCACGCCCGGGACAGGGATGTACACTTC
TRBV6-6,TRBJ2-2,NA,NA,CASMTTRNTGELFF,TGTGCCAGCATGACAACGCGGAACACCGGGGAGCTGTTTTTT
TRBV7-2,TRBJ2-1,NA,TRBD2,CASSLDPAGAGNEQFF,TGTGCCAGCAGCTTAGATCCAGCGGGAGCGGGAAATGAGCAGTTCTTC
TRBV12-5,TRBJ1-2,NA,NA,CASGSSPFPSGYTF,TGTGCTAGTGGTTCCTCCCCCTTCCCATCGGGCTACACCTTC
TRBV11-2,TRBJ1-4,NA,NA,CASKEANEKLFF,TGTGCCAGCAAGGAAGCTAATGAAAAACTGTTTTTT
TRBV29-1,TRBJ2-5,NA,TRBD2,CSVESGRETQYF,TGCAGCGTTGAAAGCGGGAGAGAGACCCAGTACTTC
TRBV6-1,TRBJ1-5,NA,NA,CASSDRTGNNQPQHF,TGTGCCAGCAGTGATCGGACCGGAAACAATCAGCCCCAGCATTTT
TRBV18,TRBJ2-1,NA,TRBD1,CASSGTDNEQFF,TGTGCCAGCTCCGGGACAGACAATGAGCAGTTCTTC
TRBV6-5,TRBJ2-2,NA,NA,CASSNHRGTGELFF,TGTGCCAGCAGCAATCACCGTGGGACCGGGGAGCTGTTTTTT
TRBV7-2,TRBJ1-5,few,NA,CASSLEMDLSNQPQHF,TGTGCCAGCAGCTTAGAGATGGATTTAAGCAATCAGCCCCAGCATTTT
TRBV29-1,TRBJ2-3,once,NA,CSVVKEPGRSTDTQYF,TGCAGCGTTGTAAAAGAGCCAGGTCGATCCACAGATACGCAGTATTTT
TRBV19,TRBJ2-1,NA,TRBD2,CASSDLAGGPVEQFF,TGTGCCAGTAGCGATCTAGCGGGAGGGCCTGTTGAGCAGTTCTTC
TRBV20-1,TRBJ1-2,NA,NA,CSALSYTGYTF,TGCAGTGCGTTAAGTTACACAGGCTACACCTTC
TRBV4-1,TRBJ1-2,NA,NA,CASSQDSTGSSLHGYTF,TGCGCCAGCAGCCAAGATTCAACAGGGAGTTCCTTACATGGCTACACCTTC
TRBV5-6,TRBJ2-5,NA,NA,CASSLLQSETQYF,TGTGCCAGCAGCTTGTTACAATCTGAGACCCAGTACTTC
TRBV5-1,TRBJ1-1,NA,NA,CASRGQTNTEAFF,TGCGCCAGCAGGGGTCAGACGAACACTGAAGCTTTCTTT
TRBV20-1,TRBJ2-5,NA,NA,CSAQGAGWYF,TGCAGTGCCCAAGGGGCAGGGTGGTACTTC
TRBV7-9,TRBJ1-5,NA,NA,CASSLEDGQPNQPQHF,TGTGCCAGCAGCTTAGAGGACGGACAACCTAATCAGCCCCAGCATTTT
TRBV15,TRBJ2-3,NA,NA,CATSRDGAADTQYF,TGTGCCACCAGCAGAGATGGGGCGGCAGATACGCAGTATTTT
TRBV27,TRBJ1-2,NA,NA,CASSPRVGGYTF,TGTGCCAGCAGCCCCAGGGTAGGAGGCTACACCTTC
TRBV2,TRBJ2-5,NA,TRBD2,CASSGEGGETQYF,TGTGCCAGCAGCGGGGAGGGTGGAGAGACCCAGTACTTC
TRBV7-8,TRBJ1-5,NA,NA,CASSRALGPQHF,TGTGCCAGCAGCCGGGCTTTGGGGCCCCAGCATTTT
TRBV11-2,TRBJ1-4,NA,NA,CASSLMLGNEKLFF,TGTGCCAGCAGCTTAATGCTGGGGAATGAAAAACTGTTTTTT
TRBV11-2,TRBJ2-1,NA,NA,CASSLGQATNEQFF,TGTGCCAGCAGCTTAGGACAGGCAACCAATGAGCAGTTCTTC
TRBV2,TRBJ1-1,few,NA,CASTPNTEAFF,TGTGCCAGCACTCCGAACACTGAAGCTTTCTTT
TRBV5-1,TRBJ2-7,NA,NA,CASSLTTWVLNEQYF,TGCGCCAGCAGCTTGACAACATGGGTCCTCAACGAGCAGTACTTC
TRBV19,TRBJ2-5,NA,NA,CASNRDGETQYF,TGTGCCAGTAATCGGGATGGAGAGACCCAGTACTTC
TRBV14,TRBJ2-1,few,TRBD1,CASSQDLIGTVEFF,TGTGCCAGCAGCCAAGATCTCATCGGGACAGTGGAGTTCTTC
TRBV28,TRBJ1-5,NA,NA,CASMDRKDQPQHF,TGTGCCAGCATGGATAGAAAAGATCAGCCCCAGCATTTT
TRBV11-2,TRBJ2-6,NA,TRBD1,CASSSYRGRTSGANVLTF,TGTGCCAGCAGCTCGTACAGGGGGCGAACCTCTGGGGCCAACGTCCTGACTTTC
TRBV6-1,TRBJ2-4,NA,TRBD2,CASSTGLAGVRYF,TGTGCCAGCAGTACCGGACTAGCGGGAGTGAGGTACTTC
TRBV19,TRBJ1-5,many,NA,CASSKRETSNQPQHF,TGTGCCAGTAGTAAGCGGGAAACGAGCAATCAGCCCCAGCATTTT
TRBV19,TRBJ1-2,many,TRBD1,CASSSTGGNYGYTF,TGTGCCAGTAGTTCAACAGGGGGAAACTATGGCTACACCTTC
TRBV9,TRBJ1-1,NA,TRBD1,CASSVWDRDTEAFF,TGTGCCAGCAGCGTATGGGACAGGGACACTGAAGCTTTCTTT
TRBV11-2,TRBJ2-1,few,TRBD2,CASSFGLAGGAYNEQFF,TGTGCCAGCAGCTTCGGACTAGCGGGAGGTGCGTACAATGAGCAGTTCTTC
TRBV6-6,TRBJ1-4,NA,NA,CASSLTKGIEKLFF,TGTGCCAGCAGCCTGACAAAGGGAATTGAAAAACTGTTTTTT